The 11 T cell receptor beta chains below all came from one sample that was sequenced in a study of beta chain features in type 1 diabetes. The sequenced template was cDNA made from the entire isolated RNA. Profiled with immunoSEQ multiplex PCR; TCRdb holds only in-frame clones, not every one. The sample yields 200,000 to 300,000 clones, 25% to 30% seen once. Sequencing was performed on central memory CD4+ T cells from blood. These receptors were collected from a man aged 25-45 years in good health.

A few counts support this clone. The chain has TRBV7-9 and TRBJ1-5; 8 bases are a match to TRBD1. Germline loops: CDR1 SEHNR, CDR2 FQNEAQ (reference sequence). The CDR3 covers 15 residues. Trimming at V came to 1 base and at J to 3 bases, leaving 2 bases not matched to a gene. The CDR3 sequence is CASSLGQGTNQPQHF. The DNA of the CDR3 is TGTGCCAGCAGCTTAGGACAGGGGACCAATCAGCCCCAGCATTTT.

CDR3 bases: TGCGCCAGCAGCTTGGTTCCGGGTTCCGGGGCTTTCTTT. Residues: CASSLVPGSGAFF. The rearrangement uses TRBV5-1 and TRBJ1-1; D is undetermined. The germline V gene has CDR1 SGHRS and CDR2 YFSETQ. The CDR3 has 13 amino acids. V was shortened by 0 bases and J by 11 bases, with 14 bases between the two germline ends.

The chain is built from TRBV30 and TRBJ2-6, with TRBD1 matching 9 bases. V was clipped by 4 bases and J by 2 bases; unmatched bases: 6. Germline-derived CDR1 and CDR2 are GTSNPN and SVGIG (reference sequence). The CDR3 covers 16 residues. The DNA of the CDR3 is TGTGCCTGGAACGGGGACAGGGTGCCTGGGGCCAACGTCCTGACTTTC. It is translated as CAWNGDRVPGANVLTF.

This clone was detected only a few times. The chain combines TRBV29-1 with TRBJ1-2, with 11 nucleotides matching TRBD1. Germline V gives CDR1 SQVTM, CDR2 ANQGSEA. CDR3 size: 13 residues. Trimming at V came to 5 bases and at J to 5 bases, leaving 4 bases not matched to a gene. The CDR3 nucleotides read TGCAGCGTTAATGGACAGGGGGCGTATGGCTACACCTTC. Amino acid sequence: CSVNGQGAYGYTF.

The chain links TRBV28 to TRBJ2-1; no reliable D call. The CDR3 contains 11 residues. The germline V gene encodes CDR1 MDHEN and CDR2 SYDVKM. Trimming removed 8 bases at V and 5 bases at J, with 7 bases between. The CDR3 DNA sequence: TGTGCCAGCGGTACCAACAATGAGCAGTTCTTC. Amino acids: CASGTNNEQFF.

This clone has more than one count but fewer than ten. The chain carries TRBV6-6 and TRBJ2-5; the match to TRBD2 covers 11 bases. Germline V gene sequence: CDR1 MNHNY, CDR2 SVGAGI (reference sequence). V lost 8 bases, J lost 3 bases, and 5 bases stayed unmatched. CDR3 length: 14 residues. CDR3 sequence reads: CASGPLAGEETQYF. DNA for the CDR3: TGTGCCAGCGGGCCACTAGCGGGAGAAGAGACCCAGTACTTC.

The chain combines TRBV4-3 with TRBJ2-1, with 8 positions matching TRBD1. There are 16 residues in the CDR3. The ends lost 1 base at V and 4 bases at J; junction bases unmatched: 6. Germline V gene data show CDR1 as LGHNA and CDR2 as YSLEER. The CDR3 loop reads CASSQGVDREYNEQFF. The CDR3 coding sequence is TGCGCCAGCAGCCAAGGGGTGGACAGGGAATACAATGAGCAGTTCTTC.

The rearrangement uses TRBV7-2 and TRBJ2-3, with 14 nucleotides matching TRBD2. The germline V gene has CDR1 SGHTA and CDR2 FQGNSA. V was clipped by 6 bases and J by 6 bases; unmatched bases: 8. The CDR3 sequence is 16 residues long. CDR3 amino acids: CASSYRLAGGPDTQYF. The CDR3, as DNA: TGTGCCAGCAGTTATCGACTAGCGGGAGGGCCCGATACGCAGTATTTT.

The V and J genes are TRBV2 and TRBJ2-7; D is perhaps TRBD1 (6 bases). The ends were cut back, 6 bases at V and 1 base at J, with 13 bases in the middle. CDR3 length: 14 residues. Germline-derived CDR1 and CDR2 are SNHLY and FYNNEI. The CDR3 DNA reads TGTGCCAGCAGCGCCGGGACATCTTCCTACGAGCAGTACTTC. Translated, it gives CASSAGTSSYEQYF.

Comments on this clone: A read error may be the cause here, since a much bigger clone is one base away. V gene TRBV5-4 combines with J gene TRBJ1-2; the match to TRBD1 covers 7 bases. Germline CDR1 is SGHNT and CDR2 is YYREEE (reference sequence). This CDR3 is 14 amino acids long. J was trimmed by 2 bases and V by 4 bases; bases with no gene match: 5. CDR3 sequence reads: CASSPETGNYGYTF. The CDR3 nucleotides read TGTGCCAGCAGCCCCGAGACAGGGAACTATGGCTACACCTTC.

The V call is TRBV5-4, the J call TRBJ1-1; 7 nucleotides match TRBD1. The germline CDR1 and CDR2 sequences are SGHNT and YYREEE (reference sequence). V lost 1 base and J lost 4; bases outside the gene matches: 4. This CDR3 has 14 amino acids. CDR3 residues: CASSLPGGGTEAFF. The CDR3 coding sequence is TGTGCCAGCAGCTTGCCAGGGGGGGGCACTGAAGCTTTCTTT.